The rows below give T cell receptor beta chains drawn from one sample of a study of beta chain features in type 1 diabetes. Data came from immunoSEQ multiplex PCR; TCRdb stores just in-frame clones and leaves some out. This sample has 250,000 to 350,000 clones; 15% occur once, and the top ten carry more than 0.015%. Material: naive CD4+ T cells from blood. All receptors derive from a man aged 18 to 29 with type 1 diabetes. Both conserved end residues are part of each CDR3. A D gene is named only where the DNA matches it firmly. Clone sizes are given selectively: once, few, many, or a class where the clone is expanded.

DNA	CDR3	size	D	J	V
TGTGCCACCAGCCCGGGACTAGCGGAGAGGGAATACGAGCAGTACTTC	CATSPGLAEREYEQYF	few	TRBD2	TRBJ2-7	TRBV15
TGTGCCTGGAGTTCCACCGGGACTCCCTTCATTCAGTACTTC	CAWSSTGTPFIQYF	.	.	TRBJ2-4	TRBV30
TGTGCCAGCAGCCGAACTAGCGGGGGGGCGTACGAGCAGTACTTC	CASSRTSGGAYEQYF	few	TRBD2	TRBJ2-7	TRBV28
TGTGCCAGCTCTGTTGGGACTCCTAACACCGGGGAGCTGTTTTTT	CASSVGTPNTGELFF	few	.	TRBJ2-2	TRBV18
TGCGCCAGCAGCCAAACAGGGGAATCCCCCTACGAGCAGTACTTC	CASSQTGESPYEQYF	.	TRBD1	TRBJ2-7	TRBV5-1
TGTGCCAGCAGTGAACGGGGGGCGTACAGCTGGGCCTCCTACGAGCAGTACTTC	CASSERGAYSWASYEQYF	.	.	TRBJ2-7	TRBV6-1
TGTGCCTGGACGCGAACCGGTCTGGCTTTCTTT	CAWTRTGLAFF	few	.	TRBJ1-1	TRBV30
TGTGCCAGCAGCTTAAGACCGGCGGGACTAGCCACAGATACGCAGTATTTT	CASSLRPAGLATDTQYF	.	TRBD2	TRBJ2-3	TRBV11-1
TGTGCCTGGAGTCGAACACCGGACAGCCCCCAAGGGTATGGCAATCAGCCCCAGCATTTT	CAWSRTPDSPQGYGNQPQHF	.	.	TRBJ1-5	TRBV30
TGTGCCAGCAGTTACTCCTTAGGGGACATGAACACTGAAGCTTTCTTT	CASSYSLGDMNTEAFF	few	.	TRBJ1-1	TRBV6-6
TGTGCCTGGAGTGTACGGGGGGATCAGCCCCAGCATTTT	CAWSVRGDQPQHF	.	.	TRBJ1-5	TRBV30
TGTGCCAGCCGCTTAGACCAGCGGGGGATAGATACGCAGTATTTT	CASRLDQRGIDTQYF	.	TRBD2	TRBJ2-3	TRBV7-7
TGTGCCAGCAGCCCCAAGCCGGGCTATGGCTACACCTTC	CASSPKPGYGYTF	few	.	TRBJ1-2	TRBV9
TGCAGCGCGTCAAAGACGACAGCAGCAAATGAAAAACTGTTTTTT	CSASKTTAANEKLFF	.	.	TRBJ1-4	TRBV29-1
TGTGCCAGCAGTCAGACTCCAGGGGCCCCGAACTATGGCTACACCTTC	CASSQTPGAPNYGYTF	few	.	TRBJ1-2	TRBV7-9
TGTGCCAGCAGTGTGGACAGGGGTTTAGTCGAGCAGTACTTC	CASSVDRGLVEQYF	few	TRBD1	TRBJ2-7	TRBV2
TGTGCCTGGAGTGCGGGACTCCCGGAGGGAGATACGCAGTATTTT	CAWSAGLPEGDTQYF	.	.	TRBJ2-3	TRBV30
TGTGCCACCAGCAGACTTGGGACTACCTATCAAGAGACCCAGTACTTC	CATSRLGTTYQETQYF	few	TRBD2	TRBJ2-5	TRBV15
TGTGCCAGCTCACCTGGACAGGGACGGGATGGCTACACCTTC	CASSPGQGRDGYTF	.	TRBD1	TRBJ1-2	TRBV18
TGTGCCAGTGATAGCGGGGCGCTCTACAATGAGCAGTTCTTC	CASDSGALYNEQFF	.	TRBD2	TRBJ2-1	TRBV19
TGTGCCAGCAGTAAGCGGGGCTACAATGAGCAGTTCTTC	CASSKRGYNEQFF	few	TRBD2	TRBJ2-1	TRBV6-5
TGCAGCGTAAGCACAGGCAACACCGGGGAGCTGTTTTTT	CSVSTGNTGELFF	few	.	TRBJ2-2	TRBV29-1
TGTGCCAGCACCCAACAGTTCTCTGGAAACACCATATATTTT	CASTQQFSGNTIYF	few	.	TRBJ1-3	TRBV6-5
TGCGCCAGCAGCCAGTTAAGCGGGGGGGCAAATGAGCAGTTCTTC	CASSQLSGGANEQFF	.	TRBD2	TRBJ2-1	TRBV4-3
TGTGCCAGCAGCCCAACTAGCGGGGGGGCAAATGAGCAGTTCTTC	CASSPTSGGANEQFF	few	TRBD2	TRBJ2-1	TRBV2
TGTGCCAGCTCACCGGGACAGGGTAACTATGGCTACACCTTC	CASSPGQGNYGYTF	few	TRBD1	TRBJ1-2	TRBV18
TGTGCCAGCAGCCCCGCGGGGGAGGGAAGCTATGGCTACACCTTC	CASSPAGEGSYGYTF	.	.	TRBJ1-2	TRBV27
TGTGCCAGTAGTACCCGACAGGGGAGTATCAATGAGCAGTTCTTC	CASSTRQGSINEQFF	.	TRBD1	TRBJ2-1	TRBV19
TGTGCCAGCAGAAGAACTCTAAACTACGAGCAGTACTTC	CASRRTLNYEQYF	.	.	TRBJ2-7	TRBV6-5
TGTGCCAGCTCACCCAGGGATAAAGATCAGCCCCAGCATTTT	CASSPRDKDQPQHF	.	.	TRBJ1-5	TRBV18
TGCGCCAGCAGCTTGGTACAGGGGGCGCGATACGAGCAGTACTTC	CASSLVQGARYEQYF	.	TRBD1	TRBJ2-7	TRBV5-1
TGCGCCAGCAGCTTGTTTACAGGTCCAAAAGAGACCCAGTACTTC	CASSLFTGPKETQYF	.	.	TRBJ2-5	TRBV5-1
TGCGCCAGCAGCTTCGGTGCCGGGGCCAACGTCCTGACTTTC	CASSFGAGANVLTF	.	.	TRBJ2-6	TRBV5-1
TGTGCCTGGAGTCCAGGATACGACCCTAACTATGGCTACACCTTC	CAWSPGYDPNYGYTF	.	.	TRBJ1-2	TRBV30
TGTGCCAGCAGCTTGTCGAGGACTGAAGCTTTCTTT	CASSLSRTEAFF	.	.	TRBJ1-1	TRBV5-6
TGCGCCAGCAGCCCGGGACACCCCAGGGACGAGCAGTTCTTC	CASSPGHPRDEQFF	.	.	TRBJ2-1	TRBV5-1
TGTGCCACCAGCAGAGGCACTAGCGGGAGCTCCTACGAGCAGTACTTC	CATSRGTSGSSYEQYF	.	TRBD2	TRBJ2-7	TRBV15
TGTGCCAGTAGTACCCGAGGGGCGGGGGTGTACACGGATGAGCAGTTCTTC	CASSTRGAGVYTDEQFF	few	TRBD2	TRBJ2-1	TRBV19
TGTGCCAGCAGTCGGACAACAAGCTATGGCTACACCTTC	CASSRTTSYGYTF	once	.	TRBJ1-2	TRBV28
TGTGCCAGTTCCAAGGGACTAGCGGGAGGCGAGCAGTACTTC	CASSKGLAGGEQYF	.	TRBD2	TRBJ2-7	TRBV19